The rows below give T cell receptor beta chains drawn from one sample of a study of T cells in Graves' hyperthyroidism and ophthalmopathy. MiXCR was run by TCRdb on the multiplex PCR reads, yielding one entry per CDR3 protein. This table has approximately 560,000 distinct CDR3 sequences, around 16% appearing once. The sequenced sample was blood. The source is a woman aged 30 to 39 with Graves' hyperthyroidism. Both conserved end residues are trimmed from each CDR3. The order of the fields is V gene, J gene, CDR3 protein.

>TRBV30|TRBJ1-2
AWSADPGQGAYGYT
>TRBV10-3|TRBJ2-1
AIRKADNEQF
>TRBV7-2|TRBJ2-3
ASSSWGTDTQY
>TRBV20-1|TRBJ2-7
SARDRLGQFYEQY
>TRBV10-3|TRBJ2-1
AIRDGGAGEQF
>TRBV7-9|TRBJ2-3
ASSPVRAGTTYTDTQY
>TRBV20-1|TRBJ2-1
SASLQGWAYNEQF
>TRBV6-6|TRBJ2-7
ASSYLSSGSLYEQY
>TRBV6-2/TRBV6-3|TRBJ2-5
ASSSGSWDRGQETQY
>TRBV20-1|TRBJ2-7
SARDSLGHEQY
>TRBV7-9|TRBJ2-1
ASSLDPTSGRSYNEQF
>TRBV12-3/TRBV12-4|TRBJ2-1
ASSLDYGSATTDEQF
>TRBV6-7|TRBJ2-1
ASSTPGASGSTYNEQF
>TRBV4-1|TRBJ2-3
ASSQEESGSRPDTQY
>TRBV6-1|TRBJ1-1
ASSSPVRSEAF
>TRBV6-5|TRBJ2-7
ASSYGHRDYEQY
>TRBV29-1|TRBJ2-7
SVDVAGVVNEQY
>TRBV5-1|TRBJ2-7
ASSLARTGPSYEQY
>TRBV7-9|TRBJ1-2
ASSFPDRAYT
>TRBV27|TRBJ2-2
ASTKRDPNTGELF
>TRBV9|TRBJ1-6
ASSVGPIGSPLH
>TRBV7-9|TRBJ2-1
ASSPGPKRGEQF
>TRBV5-4|TRBJ1-2
ASSLVQNYGYT
>TRBV6-1|TRBJ1-5
ASSEAIYNQPQH
>TRBV5-6|TRBJ2-3
ASSFGGKDTQY
>TRBV30|TRBJ2-4
AWSNPGLTIQY
>TRBV29-1|TRBJ1-1
SVVRVAGLMNTEAF
>TRBV7-3|TRBJ2-7
ASSPGQGSLYEQY
>TRBV13|TRBJ2-1
ASSQRQGGMGEQF
>TRBV6-1|TRBJ2-7
ASTRTSGNYEQY
>TRBV6-1|TRBJ2-7
ASSSNRGQWEQY
>TRBV11-2|TRBJ2-7
ASSWTYEQY
>TRBV18|TRBJ2-7
ASSPKQNYEQY
>TRBV7-8|TRBJ2-1
ASSLVRGSRYNEQF
>TRBV5-1|TRBJ2-2
ASSDTSGSRTGEPF
>TRBV27|TRBJ1-2
ASRGDKETNGYT
>TRBV12-5|TRBJ2-2
ASGLVSVPGREELF
>TRBV5-1|TRBJ1-1
ASSSRGVGNTEAF
>TRBV28|TRBJ2-3
ASSFLSDTQY
>TRBV5-6|TRBJ2-7
ASRPRLTGLYEQY